One and the same sample provided the 29 T cell receptor beta chains below, sequenced in a study of cytomegalovirus exposure and HLA in healthy donors. The PCR ran on 60 Vbeta and 13 Jbeta primers. The assay was immunoSEQ multiplex PCR, and TCRdb's table has in-frame clones only and misses some. The data hold about 200,000 clones, with roughly 90% observed a single time. Sample: PBMCs. Receptors originate from a boy under 10 years old in good health and CMV-seronegative.

This clone was counted only a few times. The chain employs TRBV2 and TRBJ2-3; tentative D call: TRBD2 (5 bases). V lost 5 bases and J 4 bases, leaving 19 bases between the germline ends. Germline V lookup: CDR1 SNHLY, CDR2 FYNNEI. The CDR3 covers 16 residues. CDR3 amino acids: CASSPQSSYYSDTQYF. In DNA, the CDR3 is TGTGCCAGCAGTCCACAATCTAGCTATTACTCAGATACGCAGTATTTT.

This chain uses TRBV7-2 with TRBJ2-3; the D gene is possibly TRBD2 (5 bases). Trimming shortened V by 5 bases and J by 2 bases, and 14 bases separated the two germline ends. This CDR3 comprises 15 residues. Germline V gene data show CDR1 as SGHTA and CDR2 as FQGNSA. CDR3 sequence: CASSPLPGNTDTQYF. CDR3 DNA sequence: TGTGCCAGCAGCCCCCTCCCGGGGAACACAGATACGCAGTATTTT.

The gene calls are TRBV15 and TRBJ2-7, with no clear D. V dropped 0 bases and J dropped 2 bases, with 20 bases sitting between them. The CDR3 runs to 18 residues. Germline CDR1 reads LNHNV; CDR2 reads YYDKDF (reference sequence). The DNA for the CDR3 is TGTGCCACCAGCAGAGATCTGGCAGGAACCCGCGCGCCCTACGAGCAGTACTTC. Translation gives CATSRDLAGTRAPYEQYF.

The chain recombines TRBV30 with TRBJ1-2; D unresolved. This CDR3 spans 15 amino acids. Germline CDR1 and CDR2: GTSNPN and SVGIG (reference sequence). Between the trimmed V and J ends, which lost 4 bases and 7 bases, there was a span of 22 bases. CDR3 residues: CAWKASAAPLIGYTF. The CDR3 bases are TGTGCCTGGAAAGCATCGGCGGCGCCACTAATTGGCTACACCTTC. The full variable domain, its missing parts supplied by reference TRBV30 and TRBJ1-2, is SQTIHQWPATLVQPVGSPLSLECTVEGTSNPNLYWYRQAAGRGLQLLFYSVGIGQISSEVPQNLSASRPQDRQFILSSKKLLLSDSGFYLCAWKASAAPLIGYTFGSGTRLTVV.

The chain joins TRBV5-1 to TRBJ2-7; TRBD2 agrees at 9 bases. Unmatched junction bases numbered 7, after V lost 1 base and J lost 2 bases. CDR1 and CDR2 from the germline V gene are SGHRS and YFSETQ. This CDR3 spans 16 amino acids. CDR3 sequence reads: CASSLPGSGGTYEQYF. DNA of the CDR3: TGCGCCAGCAGCTTGCCGGGCAGCGGGGGGACCTACGAGCAGTACTTC.

This clone was picked up a small number of times. V gene TRBV27 combines with J gene TRBJ1-1, with D possibly being TRBD1 (5 bases). CDR1 and CDR2 (germline): MNHEY, SMNVEV (reference sequence). V was clipped by 0 bases and J by 4 bases, with 12 bases between them. The CDR3 is 15 amino acids. CDR3 nucleotide sequence: TGTGCCAGCAGTTTATCAACGCAGGGATCCACTGAAGCTTTCTTT. Its translation: CASSLSTQGSTEAFF.

The rearrangement links TRBV9 to TRBJ2-5, with TRBD1 matching over 11 bases. Per germline, CDR1 SGDLS and CDR2 YYNGEE. The CDR3 totals 14 residues. Losses at the gene ends were 4 bases for V and 5 bases for J; bases not matched to a gene: 4. The chain's CDR3 is CASSPGQGDETQYF. The CDR3 bases are TGTGCCAGCAGCCCGGGACAGGGGGACGAGACCCAGTACTTC.

The genes are TRBV6-5 and TRBJ2-7, with D unclear. The V and J ends lost 0 bases and 0 bases respectively, with 6 bases between them. The CDR3 is made up of 14 amino acids. Per the germline V gene, CDR1 is MNHEY and CDR2 is SVGAGI. The CDR3 DNA reads TGTGCCAGCAGTTACTCGTACGGCTCCTACGAGCAGTACTTC. This sequence encodes CASSYSYGSYEQYF.

This clone was observed once. The genes are TRBV11-2 and TRBJ2-1; weak D call: TRBD2 (5 bases). Germline V gives CDR1 SGHAT, CDR2 FQNNGV. The CDR3 contains 12 residues. Trimming removed 5 bases from V and 4 bases from J, with 6 bases in between. The CDR3 nucleotides read TGTGCCAGCAGCGGAGGTTACAATGAGCAGTTCTTC. This translates into CASSGGYNEQFF.

This clone was detected only a few times. The rearrangement links TRBV19 to TRBJ1-4; D is unclear. Trimming pared 6 bases from V and 1 base from J, leaving 9 bases between. The CDR3 consists of 14 residues. Germline V gene lookup returns CDR1 LNHDA and CDR2 SQIVND (reference sequence). As DNA, the CDR3 is TGTGCCAGTAGCCAAACGGGAACTAATGAAAAACTGTTTTTT. Translating it yields CASSQTGTNEKLFF. The full variable domain, with the rest looked up from reference TRBV19 and TRBJ1-4, is DGGITQSPKYLFRKEGQNVTLSCEQNLNHDAMYWYRQDPGQGLRLIYYSQIVNDFQKGDIAEGYSVSREKKESFPLTVTSAQKNPTAFYLCASSQTGTNEKLFFGSGTQLSVL.

This chain joins TRBV6-1 and TRBJ1-5; no reliable D call. V dropped 8 bases and J dropped 3 bases, with 14 bases sitting between them. The CDR3 extends over 14 amino acids. CDR1 and CDR2 from the germline V gene are MNHNS and SASEGT. CDR3 sequence reads: CASHQAGNNQPQHF. The CDR3 DNA is TGTGCCAGCCACCAGGCGGGAAACAATCAGCCCCAGCATTTT.

This chain joins TRBV18 and TRBJ2-1; perhaps TRBD2 as D (5 bases). The CDR3 has 13 amino acids. The V end was cut by 3 bases, the J end by 8 bases, with 11 bases between. Germline-derived CDR1 and CDR2 are KGHSH and LQKENI. The CDR3 nucleotides read TGTGCCAGCTCACCGAAGAACGGGGATGAGCAGTTCTTC. It specifies CASSPKNGDEQFF.

This clone was counted once. The chain is built from TRBV19 and TRBJ2-3, with D possibly being TRBD2 (6 bases). V was trimmed by 6 bases and J by 4 bases, leaving 11 bases between them. Germline CDR1 is LNHDA and CDR2 is SQIVND (reference sequence). The CDR3 extends over 13 amino acids. DNA for the CDR3: TGTGCCAGTAGAGGGAGGTTACCAGATACGCAGTATTTT. Translation: CASRGRLPDTQYF. The variable domain in full, completed from reference TRBV19 and TRBJ2-3, reads DGGITQSPKYLFRKEGQNVTLSCEQNLNHDAMYWYRQDPGQGLRLIYYSQIVNDFQKGDIAEGYSVSREKKESFPLTVTSAQKNPTAFYLCASRGRLPDTQYFGPGTRLTVL.

J is TRBJ2-5 and V is TRBV28; D is undetermined. The V end was cut by 5 bases, the J end by 7 bases, with 11 bases between. CDR3 length: 12 residues. Germline V gene data show CDR1 as MDHEN and CDR2 as SYDVKM. CDR3 region: CASSILLGTQYF. In nucleotides, the CDR3 is TGTGCCAGCAGTATACTCCTCGGGACCCAGTACTTC. Using reference TRBV28 and TRBJ2-5 for the parts outside the CDR3, the full variable domain is DVKVTQSSRYLVKRTGEKVFLECVQDMDHENMFWYRQDPGLGLRLIYFSYDVKMKEKGDIPEGYSVSREKKERFSLILESASTNQTSMYLCASSILLGTQYFGPGTRLLVL.

This chain links TRBV19 with TRBJ1-5; weak D call: TRBD1 (6 bases). Germline V lookup: CDR1 LNHDA, CDR2 SQIVND (reference sequence). The CDR3 is 15 amino acids. V was pared by 1 base and J by 10 bases, with 17 bases between. CDR3 protein: CASSIASTEGVPQHF. In DNA, the CDR3 is TGTGCCAGTAGTATAGCCTCCACCGAGGGGGTCCCCCAGCATTTT.

The chain couples TRBV30 to TRBJ2-5, with 10 bases identical to TRBD2. Germline V gene sequence: CDR1 GTSNPN, CDR2 SVGIG (reference sequence). The CDR3 is 15 amino acids. J lost 5 bases, V lost 0 bases, and 6 bases had no gene match. The CDR3 bases are TGTGCCTGGAGTGTACTAGCGGGACCCCAGGAGACCCAGTACTTC. Translation gives CAWSVLAGPQETQYF.

V is TRBV6-6 and J is TRBJ2-7, with 11 positions matching TRBD2. The CDR3 spans 15 residues. The V gene's germline CDR1 is MNHNY and CDR2 SVGAGI (reference sequence). V lost 0 bases to trimming and J lost 3 bases; unmatched junction nucleotides: 1. As DNA, the CDR3 is TGTGCCAGCAGTTACTCGACTAGCGGGGACTACGAGCAGTACTTC. This encodes CASSYSTSGDYEQYF.

This rearrangement joins TRBV7-2 to TRBJ1-1; D remains ambiguous. Germline V gene lookup returns CDR1 SGHTA and CDR2 FQGNSA. CDR3 length equals 13 residues. The V end was cut by 1 base, the J end by 6 bases, with 9 bases between. As DNA, the CDR3 is TGTGCCAGCAGCTTAGTCCCGGGATCTGAAGCTTTCTTT. This translates into CASSLVPGSEAFF. Looking up the rest from reference TRBV7-2 and TRBJ1-1 gives the full variable domain: GAGVSQSPSNKVTEKGKDVELRCDPISGHTALYWYRQSLGQGLEFLIYFQGNSAPDKSGLPSDRFSAERTGGSVSTLTIQRTQQEDSAVYLCASSLVPGSEAFFGQGTRLTVV.

In its sample, this clone was seen once. The rearrangement uses TRBV30 and TRBJ1-2; weak D call: TRBD1 (6 bases). The germline V and J ends were trimmed by 8 bases and 1 base, with 14 bases remaining between them. CDR1 and CDR2 (germline): GTSNPN, SVGIG (reference sequence). CDR3 size: 13 residues. The CDR3 loop reads CAENRGGNYGYTF. CDR3 DNA: TGTGCCGAAAACCGAGGGGGTAACTATGGCTACACCTTC.

The rearrangement links TRBV6-6 to TRBJ2-5; D is perhaps TRBD2 (5 bases). The CDR3 length is 16 residues. V was shortened by 5 bases and J by 2 bases, with 18 bases between the two germline ends. Germline CDR1 MNHNY, CDR2 SVGAGI (reference sequence). The CDR3 DNA sequence: TGTGCCAGCAGTCGCCGGGGAACAGACGCACAAGAGACCCAGTACTTC. This sequence encodes CASSRRGTDAQETQYF.

This clone was seen a handful of times. CDR3 amino acids: CAWSAGQFEAFF. The DNA for the CDR3 is TGTGCCTGGAGTGCCGGACAGTTTGAAGCTTTCTTT. The genes are TRBV30 and TRBJ1-1, with D tentatively TRBD1 (6 bases). The germline V gene has CDR1 GTSNPN and CDR2 SVGIG (reference sequence). This CDR3 has 12 residues. V gave up 1 base and J gave up 7 bases, with 10 bases separating them.

This clone was counted once. V usage is TRBV29-1 and J usage is TRBJ2-5; TRBD2 is a possible D gene (5 bases). The CDR3 is made up of 12 amino acids. With 8 bases removed from V and 1 base from J, the gap between germline ends came to 11 bases. Germline CDR1 and CDR2: SQVTM and ANQGSEA. As DNA, the CDR3 is TGCAGCATCGGGGAGAGCCAAGAGACCCAGTACTTC. Encoded protein: CSIGESQETQYF.

This clone was seen a handful of times. The chain joins TRBV6-1 to TRBJ2-3, with 11 positions matching TRBD2. CDR1 is MNHNS, CDR2 SASEGT, per germline. CDR3 length: 15 amino acids. V was pared by 6 bases and J by 2 bases, with 4 bases of the junction left unmatched. CDR3 coding DNA: TGTGCCAGCAGCCCTAGCGGGGGGTACACAGATACGCAGTATTTT. Translated: CASSPSGGYTDTQYF.

Regarding this clone: The junction departs from germline at one end; a sequencing error may be responsible. The chain couples TRBV20-1 to TRBJ1-1; 8 bases are shared with TRBD1. Germline V gene lookup returns CDR1 DFQATT and CDR2 SNEGSKA (reference sequence). The CDR3 spans 11 residues. Here the CDR3 reads CSATWGQDRYF. The CDR3 DNA sequence: TGCAGTGCTACCTGGGGACAGGACCGATATTTT.

This rearrangement joins TRBV7-8 to TRBJ1-2; perhaps TRBD1 as D (6 bases). CDR1 and CDR2 (germline): SGHVS, FQNEAQ. Trimming took off 5 bases at V and 4 bases at J, with 14 bases between the two ends. The CDR3 runs to 14 residues. CDR3 DNA: TGTGCCAGCAGCCTGCCAGGGGTCGGCTATGGCTACACCTTC. This codes for CASSLPGVGYGYTF.

The rearrangement uses TRBV28 and TRBJ2-4; 7 bases map to TRBD2. In germline, CDR1 is MDHEN, CDR2 SYDVKM. Unmatched junction bases numbered 7, after V lost 4 bases and J lost 1 base. The CDR3 loop spans 16 amino acids. CDR3 DNA sequence: TGTGCCAGCAGTTCCAGACTAGCCCGGGCCAAAAACATTCAGTACTTC. Amino acids: CASSSRLARAKNIQYF. Supplemented by reference TRBV28 and TRBJ2-4, the full variable domain reads DVKVTQSSRYLVKRTGEKVFLECVQDMDHENMFWYRQDPGLGLRLIYFSYDVKMKEKGDIPEGYSVSREKKERFSLILESASTNQTSMYLCASSSRLARAKNIQYFGAGTRLSVL.

This clone appeared once. The chain joins TRBV18 to TRBJ1-2; 7 bases are a match to TRBD1. This CDR3 is built from 16 residues. Trimming at V came to 4 bases and at J to 2 bases, leaving 10 bases not matched to a gene. The germline V gene encodes CDR1 KGHSH and CDR2 LQKENI. CDR3 protein: CASSQPLKQGNYGYTF. Here the CDR3 DNA reads TGTGCCAGCTCACAACCTCTTAAACAGGGGAACTATGGCTACACCTTC.

As to this clone: This specimen includes other DNA sequences encoding the same CDR3. The chain joins TRBV27 to TRBJ2-1; D possibly corresponds to TRBD1 (6 bases). Germline loops: CDR1 MNHEY, CDR2 SMNVEV (reference sequence). CDR3 length: 14 residues. Trimming removed 6 bases at V and 0 bases at J, with 9 bases between. The DNA for the CDR3 is TGTGCCAGCAGCGCGACAGGCTCCTACAATGAGCAGTTCTTC. It translates to CASSATGSYNEQFF.

The rearrangement uses TRBV18 and TRBJ2-5, with D perhaps matching TRBD1 (6 bases). This CDR3 has 15 residues. The germline V and J ends were trimmed by 2 bases and 2 bases, with 12 bases remaining between them. The germline V gene encodes CDR1 KGHSH and CDR2 LQKENI. The CDR3 is CASSPIQGWQETQYF. In DNA, the CDR3 is TGTGCCAGCTCACCAATACAGGGTTGGCAAGAGACCCAGTACTTC.